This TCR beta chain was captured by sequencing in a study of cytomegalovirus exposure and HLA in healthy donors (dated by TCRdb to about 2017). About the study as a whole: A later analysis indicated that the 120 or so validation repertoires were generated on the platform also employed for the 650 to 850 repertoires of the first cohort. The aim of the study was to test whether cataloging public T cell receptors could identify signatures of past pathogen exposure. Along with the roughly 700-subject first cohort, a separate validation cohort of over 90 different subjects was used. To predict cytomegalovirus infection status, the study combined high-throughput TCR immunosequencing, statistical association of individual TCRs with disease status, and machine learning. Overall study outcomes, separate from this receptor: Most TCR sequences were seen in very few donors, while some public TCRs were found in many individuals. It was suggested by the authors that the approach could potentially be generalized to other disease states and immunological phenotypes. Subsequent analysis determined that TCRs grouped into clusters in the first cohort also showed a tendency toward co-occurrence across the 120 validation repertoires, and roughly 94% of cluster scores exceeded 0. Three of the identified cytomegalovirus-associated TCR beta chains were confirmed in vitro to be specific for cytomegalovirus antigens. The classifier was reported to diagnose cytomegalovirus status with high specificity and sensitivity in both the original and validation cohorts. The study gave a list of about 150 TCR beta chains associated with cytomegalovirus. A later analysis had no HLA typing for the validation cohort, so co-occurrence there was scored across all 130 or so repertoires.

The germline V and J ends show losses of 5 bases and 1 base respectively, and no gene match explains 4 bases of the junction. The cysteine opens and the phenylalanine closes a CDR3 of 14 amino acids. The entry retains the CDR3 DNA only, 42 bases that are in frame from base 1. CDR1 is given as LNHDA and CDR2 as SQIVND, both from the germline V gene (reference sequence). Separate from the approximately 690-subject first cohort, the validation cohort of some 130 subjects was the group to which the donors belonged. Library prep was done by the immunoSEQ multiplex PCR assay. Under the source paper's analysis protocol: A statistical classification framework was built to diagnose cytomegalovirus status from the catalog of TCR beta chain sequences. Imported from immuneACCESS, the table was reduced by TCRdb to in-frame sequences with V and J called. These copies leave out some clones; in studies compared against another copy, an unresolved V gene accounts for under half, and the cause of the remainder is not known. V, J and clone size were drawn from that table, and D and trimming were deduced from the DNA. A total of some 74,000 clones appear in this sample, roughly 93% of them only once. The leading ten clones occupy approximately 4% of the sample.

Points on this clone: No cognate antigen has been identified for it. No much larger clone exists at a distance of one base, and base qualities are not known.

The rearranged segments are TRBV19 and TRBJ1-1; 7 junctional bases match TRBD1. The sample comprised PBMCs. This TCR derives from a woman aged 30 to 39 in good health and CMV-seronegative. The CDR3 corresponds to CASSLDRENTEAFF. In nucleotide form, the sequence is TGTGCCAGTAGTCTCGACAGGGAGAACACTGAAGCTTTCTTT.